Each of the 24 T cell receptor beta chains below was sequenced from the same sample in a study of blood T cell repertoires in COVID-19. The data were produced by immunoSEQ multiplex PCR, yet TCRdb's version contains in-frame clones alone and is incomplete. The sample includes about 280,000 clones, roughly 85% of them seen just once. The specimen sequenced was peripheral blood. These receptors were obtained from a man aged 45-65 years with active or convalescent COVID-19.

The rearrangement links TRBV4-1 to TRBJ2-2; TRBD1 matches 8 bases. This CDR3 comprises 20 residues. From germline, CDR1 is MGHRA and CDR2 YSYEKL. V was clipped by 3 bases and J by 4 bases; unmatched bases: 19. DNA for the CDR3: TGCGCCAGCAGCCATGAGCTCCTCAGGGGGCGCTTCTCGGCCACCGGGGAGCTGTTTTTT. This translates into CASSHELLRGRFSATGELFF.

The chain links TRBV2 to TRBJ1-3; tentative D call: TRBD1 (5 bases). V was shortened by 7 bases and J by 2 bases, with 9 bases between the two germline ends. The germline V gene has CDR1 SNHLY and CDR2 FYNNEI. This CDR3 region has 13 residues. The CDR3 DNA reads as TGTGCCAGCATCGGGGGACCTGGAAACACCATATATTTT. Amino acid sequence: CASIGGPGNTIYF.

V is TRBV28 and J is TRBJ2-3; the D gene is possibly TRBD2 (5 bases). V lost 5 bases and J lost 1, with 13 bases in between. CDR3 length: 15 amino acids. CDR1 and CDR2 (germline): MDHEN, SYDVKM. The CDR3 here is CASSLRRLRTDTQYF. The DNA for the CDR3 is TGTGCCAGCAGTCTGAGGAGACTACGCACAGATACGCAGTATTTT.

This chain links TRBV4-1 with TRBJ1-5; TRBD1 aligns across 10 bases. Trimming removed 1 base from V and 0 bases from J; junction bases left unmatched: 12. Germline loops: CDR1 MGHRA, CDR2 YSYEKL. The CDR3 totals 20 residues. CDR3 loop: CASSQGPGTGAFYSNQPQHF. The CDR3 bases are TGCGCCAGCAGCCAAGGACCCGGGACAGGGGCCTTCTATAGCAATCAGCCCCAGCATTTT.

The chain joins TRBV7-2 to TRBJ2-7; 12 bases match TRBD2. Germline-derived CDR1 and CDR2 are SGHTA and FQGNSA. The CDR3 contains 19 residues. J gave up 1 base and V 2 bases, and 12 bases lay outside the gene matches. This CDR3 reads CASSLFSPSGRVGSYEQYF. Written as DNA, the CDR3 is TGTGCCAGCAGCTTATTTTCCCCTAGCGGGAGGGTGGGGTCCTACGAGCAGTACTTC. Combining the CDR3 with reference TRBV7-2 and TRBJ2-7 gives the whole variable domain GAGVSQSPSNKVTEKGKDVELRCDPISGHTALYWYRQSLGQGLEFLIYFQGNSAPDKSGLPSDRFSAERTGGSVSTLTIQRTQQEDSAVYLCASSLFSPSGRVGSYEQYFGPGTRLTVT.

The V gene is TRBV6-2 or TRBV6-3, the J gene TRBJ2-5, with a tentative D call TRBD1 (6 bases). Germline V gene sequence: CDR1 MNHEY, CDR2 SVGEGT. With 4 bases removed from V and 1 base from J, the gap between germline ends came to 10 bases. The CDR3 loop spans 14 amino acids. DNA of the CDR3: TGTGCCAGCAGTTTCCCGGACAGCCAAGAGACCCAGTACTTC. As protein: CASSFPDSQETQYF.

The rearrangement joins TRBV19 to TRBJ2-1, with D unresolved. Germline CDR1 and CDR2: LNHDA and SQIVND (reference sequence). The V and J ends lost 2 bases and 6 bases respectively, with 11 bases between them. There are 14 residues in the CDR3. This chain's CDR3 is CASSISLGPNEQFF. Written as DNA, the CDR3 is TGTGCCAGTAGTATATCCTTGGGCCCCAATGAGCAGTTCTTC.

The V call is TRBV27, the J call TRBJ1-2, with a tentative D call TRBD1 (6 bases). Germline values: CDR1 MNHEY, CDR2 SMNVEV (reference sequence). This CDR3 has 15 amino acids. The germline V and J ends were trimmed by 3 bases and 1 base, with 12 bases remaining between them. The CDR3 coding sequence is TGTGCCAGCAGTTTGACAGGCCGGGGTAACTATGGCTACACCTTC. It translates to CASSLTGRGNYGYTF.

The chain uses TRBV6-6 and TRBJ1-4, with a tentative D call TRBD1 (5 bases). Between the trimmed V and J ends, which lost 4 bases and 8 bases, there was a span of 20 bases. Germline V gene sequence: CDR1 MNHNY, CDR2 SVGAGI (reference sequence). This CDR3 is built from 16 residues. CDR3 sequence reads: CASSSLGSGRGEKLFF. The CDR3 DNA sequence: TGTGCCAGCAGTTCTCTCGGGTCCGGGAGGGGCGAAAAACTGTTTTTT.

DNA of the CDR3: TGTGCCAGCGGGGGCGTCGGGGAGGGCTACACCTTC. Protein: CASGGVGEGYTF. The genes are TRBV2 and TRBJ1-2; tentative D call: TRBD1 (6 bases). V lost 8 bases and J 8 bases, leaving 15 bases between the germline ends. Per germline, CDR1 SNHLY and CDR2 FYNNEI. This CDR3 is 12 amino acids long.

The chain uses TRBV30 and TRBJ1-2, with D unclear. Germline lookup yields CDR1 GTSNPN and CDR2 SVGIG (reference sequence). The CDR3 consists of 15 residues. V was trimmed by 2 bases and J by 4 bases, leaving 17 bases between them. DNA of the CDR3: TGTGCCTGGAGTACTCCCAATAGGCGGTCCTATGGCTACACCTTC. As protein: CAWSTPNRRSYGYTF.

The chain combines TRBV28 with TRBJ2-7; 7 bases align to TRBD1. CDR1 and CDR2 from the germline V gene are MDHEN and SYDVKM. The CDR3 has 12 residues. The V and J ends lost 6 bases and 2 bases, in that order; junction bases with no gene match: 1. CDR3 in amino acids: CASRGQTYEQYF. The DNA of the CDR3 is TGTGCCAGCAGGGGACAGACCTACGAGCAGTACTTC.

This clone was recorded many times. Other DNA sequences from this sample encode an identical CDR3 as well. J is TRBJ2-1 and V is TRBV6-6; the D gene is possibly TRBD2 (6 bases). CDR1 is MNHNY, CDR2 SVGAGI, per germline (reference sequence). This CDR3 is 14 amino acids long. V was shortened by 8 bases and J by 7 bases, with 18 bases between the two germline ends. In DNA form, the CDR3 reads TGTGCCAGCCGACCAGGGACTGGAGGGAATGAGCAGTTCTTC. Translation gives CASRPGTGGNEQFF.

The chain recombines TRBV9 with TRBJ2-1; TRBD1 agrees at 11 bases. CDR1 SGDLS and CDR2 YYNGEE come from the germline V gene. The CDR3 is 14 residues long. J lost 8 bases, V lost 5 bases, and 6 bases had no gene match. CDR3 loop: CASSPGQGGHEQFF. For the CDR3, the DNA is TGTGCCAGCAGTCCGGGACAGGGGGGTCATGAGCAGTTCTTC. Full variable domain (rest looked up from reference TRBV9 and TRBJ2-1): DSGVTQTPKHLITATGQRVTLRCSPRSGDLSVYWYQQSLDQGLQFLIQYYNGEERAKGNILERFSAQQFPDLHSELNLSSLELGDSALYFCASSPGQGGHEQFFGPGTRLTVL.

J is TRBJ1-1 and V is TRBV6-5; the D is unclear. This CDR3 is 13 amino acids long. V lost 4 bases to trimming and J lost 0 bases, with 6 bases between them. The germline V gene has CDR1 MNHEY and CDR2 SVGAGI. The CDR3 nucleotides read TGTGCCAGCAGTTTAGAAATGAACACTGAAGCTTTCTTT. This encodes CASSLEMNTEAFF.

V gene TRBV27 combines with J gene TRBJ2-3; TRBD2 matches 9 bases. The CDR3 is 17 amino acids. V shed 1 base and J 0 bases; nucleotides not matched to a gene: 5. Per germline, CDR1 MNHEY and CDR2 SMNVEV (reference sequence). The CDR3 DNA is TGTGCCAGCAGTTTATGGCGACTAGCGGCCAGCACAGATACGCAGTATTTT. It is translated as CASSLWRLAASTDTQYF.

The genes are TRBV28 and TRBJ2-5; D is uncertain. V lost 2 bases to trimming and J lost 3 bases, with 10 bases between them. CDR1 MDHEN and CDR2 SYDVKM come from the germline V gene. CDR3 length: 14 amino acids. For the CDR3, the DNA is TGTGCCAGCAGTTTACCCGACTGGAAAGAGACCCAGTACTTC. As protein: CASSLPDWKETQYF.

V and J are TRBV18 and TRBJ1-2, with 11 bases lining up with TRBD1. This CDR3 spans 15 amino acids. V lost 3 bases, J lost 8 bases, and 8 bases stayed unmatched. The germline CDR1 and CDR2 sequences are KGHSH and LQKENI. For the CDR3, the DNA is TGTGCCAGCTCACCTCCCGGACAGGGGGCGCAGGGCTACACCTTC. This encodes CASSPPGQGAQGYTF. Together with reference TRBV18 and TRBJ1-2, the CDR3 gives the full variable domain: NAGVMQNPRHLVRRRGQEARLRCSPMKGHSHVYWYRQLPEEGLKFMVYLQKENIIDESGMPKERFSAEFPKEGPSILRIQQVVRGDSAAYFCASSPPGQGAQGYTFGSGTRLTVV.

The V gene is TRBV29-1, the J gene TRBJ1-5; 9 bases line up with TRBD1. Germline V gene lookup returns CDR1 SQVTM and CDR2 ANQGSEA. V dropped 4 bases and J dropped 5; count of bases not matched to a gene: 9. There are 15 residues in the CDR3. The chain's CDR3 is CSVAGVQGADQPQHF. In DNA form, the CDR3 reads TGCAGCGTTGCGGGAGTACAGGGGGCGGATCAGCCCCAGCATTTT.

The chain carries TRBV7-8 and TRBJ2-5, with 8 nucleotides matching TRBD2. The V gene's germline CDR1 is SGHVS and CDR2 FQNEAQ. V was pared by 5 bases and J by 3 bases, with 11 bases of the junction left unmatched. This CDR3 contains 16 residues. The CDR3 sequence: CASSAGLALTKETQYF. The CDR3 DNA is TGTGCCAGCAGCGCCGGACTAGCCTTAACGAAAGAGACCCAGTACTTC. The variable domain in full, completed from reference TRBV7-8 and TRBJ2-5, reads GAGVSQSPRYKVAKRGQDVALRCDPISGHVSLFWYQQALGQGPEFLTYFQNEAQLDKSGLPSDRFFAERPEGSVSTLKIQRTQQEDSAVYLCASSAGLALTKETQYFGPGTRLLVL.

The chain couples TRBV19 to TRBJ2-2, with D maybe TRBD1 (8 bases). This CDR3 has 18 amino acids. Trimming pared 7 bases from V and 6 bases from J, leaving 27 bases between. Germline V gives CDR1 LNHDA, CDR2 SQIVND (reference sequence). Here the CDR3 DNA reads TGTGCCAGTACTATGAACAGGGGGGATATTGGGAGGGCCGGGGAGCTGTTTTTT. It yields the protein CASTMNRGDIGRAGELFF. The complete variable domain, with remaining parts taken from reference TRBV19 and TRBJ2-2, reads DGGITQSPKYLFRKEGQNVTLSCEQNLNHDAMYWYRQDPGQGLRLIYYSQIVNDFQKGDIAEGYSVSREKKESFPLTVTSAQKNPTAFYLCASTMNRGDIGRAGELFFGEGSRLTVL.

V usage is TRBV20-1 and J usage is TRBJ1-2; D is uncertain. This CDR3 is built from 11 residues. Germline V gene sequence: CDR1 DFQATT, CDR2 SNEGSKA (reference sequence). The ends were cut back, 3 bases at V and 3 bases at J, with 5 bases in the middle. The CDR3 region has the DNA TGCAGTGCTAGCGGGGACTATGGCTACACCTTC. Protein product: CSASGDYGYTF.

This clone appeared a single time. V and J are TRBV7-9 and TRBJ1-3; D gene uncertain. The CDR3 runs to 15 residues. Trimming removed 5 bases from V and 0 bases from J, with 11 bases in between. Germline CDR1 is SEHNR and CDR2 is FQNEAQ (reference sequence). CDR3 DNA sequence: TGTGCCAGCAGCCCGGCGGGTACCTCTGGAAACACCATATATTTT. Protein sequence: CASSPAGTSGNTIYF.

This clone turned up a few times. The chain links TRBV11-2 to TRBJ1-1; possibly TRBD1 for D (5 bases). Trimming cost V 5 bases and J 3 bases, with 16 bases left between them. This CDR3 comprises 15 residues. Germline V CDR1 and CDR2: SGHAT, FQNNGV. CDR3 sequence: CASSPLTWGDTEAFF. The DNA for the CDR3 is TGTGCCAGCAGCCCCCTCACATGGGGGGACACTGAAGCTTTCTTT.